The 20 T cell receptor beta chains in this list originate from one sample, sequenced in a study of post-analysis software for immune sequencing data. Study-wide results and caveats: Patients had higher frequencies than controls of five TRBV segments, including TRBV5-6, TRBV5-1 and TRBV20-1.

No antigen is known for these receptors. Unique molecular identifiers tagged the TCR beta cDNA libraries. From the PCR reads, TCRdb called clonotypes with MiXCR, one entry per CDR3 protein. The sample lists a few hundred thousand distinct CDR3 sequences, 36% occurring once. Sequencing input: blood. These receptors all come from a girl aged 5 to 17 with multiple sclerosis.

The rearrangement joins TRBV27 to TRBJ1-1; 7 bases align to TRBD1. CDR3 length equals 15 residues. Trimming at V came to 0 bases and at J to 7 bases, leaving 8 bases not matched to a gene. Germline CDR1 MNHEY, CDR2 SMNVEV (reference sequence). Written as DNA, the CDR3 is TGTGCCAGCAGTTTATCATCAGGGGGTAAGGGTGAAGCTTTCTTT. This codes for CASSLSSGGKGEAFF.

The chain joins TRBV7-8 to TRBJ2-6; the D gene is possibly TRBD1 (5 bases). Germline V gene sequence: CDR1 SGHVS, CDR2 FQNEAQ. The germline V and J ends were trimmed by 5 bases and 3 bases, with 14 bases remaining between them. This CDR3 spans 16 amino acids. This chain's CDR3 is CASSPGEGVGANVLTF. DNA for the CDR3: TGTGCCAGCAGCCCGGGTGAAGGGGTTGGGGCCAACGTCCTGACTTTC.

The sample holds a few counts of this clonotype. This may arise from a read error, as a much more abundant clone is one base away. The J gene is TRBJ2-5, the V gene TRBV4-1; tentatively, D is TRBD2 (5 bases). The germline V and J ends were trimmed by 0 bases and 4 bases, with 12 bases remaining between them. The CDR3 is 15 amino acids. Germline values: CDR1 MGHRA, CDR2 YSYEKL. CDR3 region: CASSQEGSGRETQYF. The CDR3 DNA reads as TGCGCCAGCAGCCAAGAGGGGAGCGGAAGAGAGACCCAGTACTTC.

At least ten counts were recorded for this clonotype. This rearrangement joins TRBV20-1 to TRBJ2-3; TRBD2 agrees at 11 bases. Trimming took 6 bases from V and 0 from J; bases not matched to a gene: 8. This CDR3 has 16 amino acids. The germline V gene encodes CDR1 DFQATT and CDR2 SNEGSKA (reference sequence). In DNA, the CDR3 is TGCAGTGCCCGTTCGGGGACTAGCGGAAGCACAGATACGCAGTATTTT. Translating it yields CSARSGTSGSTDTQYF.

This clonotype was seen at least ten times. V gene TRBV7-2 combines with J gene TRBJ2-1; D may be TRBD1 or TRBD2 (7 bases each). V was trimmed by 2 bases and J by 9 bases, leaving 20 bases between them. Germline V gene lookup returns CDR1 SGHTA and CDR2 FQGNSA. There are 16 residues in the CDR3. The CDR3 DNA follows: TGTGCCAGCAGCTTAACGTATCCTCAGGGGGGGAGTGAGCAGTTCTTC. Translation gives CASSLTYPQGGSEQFF.

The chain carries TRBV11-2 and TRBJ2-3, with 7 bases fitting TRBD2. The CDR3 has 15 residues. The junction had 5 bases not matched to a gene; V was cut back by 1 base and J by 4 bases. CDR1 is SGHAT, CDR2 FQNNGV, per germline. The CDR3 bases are TGTGCCAGCAGCTTAGGTCCGGGGAGGGCAGATACGCAGTATTTT. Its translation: CASSLGPGRADTQYF. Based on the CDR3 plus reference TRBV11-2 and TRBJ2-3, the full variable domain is EAGVAQSPRYKIIEKRQSVAFWCNPISGHATLYWYQQILGQGPKLLIQFQNNGVVDDSQLPKDRFSAERLKGVDSTLKIQPAKLEDSAVYLCASSLGPGRADTQYFGPGTRLTVL.

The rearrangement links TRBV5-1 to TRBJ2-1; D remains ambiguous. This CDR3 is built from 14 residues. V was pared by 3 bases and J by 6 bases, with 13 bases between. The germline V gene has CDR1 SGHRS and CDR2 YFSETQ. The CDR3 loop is CASSWDPSVNEQFF. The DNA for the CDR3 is TGCGCCAGCAGCTGGGATCCTAGTGTCAATGAGCAGTTCTTC.

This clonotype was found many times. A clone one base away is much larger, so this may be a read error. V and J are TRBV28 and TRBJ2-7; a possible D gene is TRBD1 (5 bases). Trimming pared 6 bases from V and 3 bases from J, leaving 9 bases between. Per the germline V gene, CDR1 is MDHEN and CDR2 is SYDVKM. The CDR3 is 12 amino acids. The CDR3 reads CASSQGDYEQYF. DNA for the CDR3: TGTGCCAGCAGCCAAGGGGACTACGAGCAGTACTTC.

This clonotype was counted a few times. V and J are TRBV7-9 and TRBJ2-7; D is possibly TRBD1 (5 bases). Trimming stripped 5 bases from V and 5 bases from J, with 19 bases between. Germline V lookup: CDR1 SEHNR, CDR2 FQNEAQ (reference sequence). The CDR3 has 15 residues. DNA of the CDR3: TGTGCCAGCAGCCGCCTACCAGCAGGGTCGGACGAGCAGTACTTC. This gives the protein CASSRLPAGSDEQYF.

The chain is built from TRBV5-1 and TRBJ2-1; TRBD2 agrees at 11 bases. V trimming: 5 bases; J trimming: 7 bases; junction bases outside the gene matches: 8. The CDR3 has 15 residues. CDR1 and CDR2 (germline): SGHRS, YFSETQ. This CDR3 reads CASRFRLAGRNEQFF. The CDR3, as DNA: TGCGCCAGCAGGTTCAGACTAGCGGGAAGAAATGAGCAGTTCTTC.

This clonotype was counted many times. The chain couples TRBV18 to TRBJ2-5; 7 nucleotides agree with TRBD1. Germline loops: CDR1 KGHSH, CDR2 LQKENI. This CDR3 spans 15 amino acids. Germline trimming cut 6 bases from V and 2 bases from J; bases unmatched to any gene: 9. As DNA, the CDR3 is TGTGCCAGCTCGCGGACCCGGGACAGACAAGAGACCCAGTACTTC. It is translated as CASSRTRDRQETQYF. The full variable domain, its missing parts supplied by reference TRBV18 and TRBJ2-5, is NAGVMQNPRHLVRRRGQEARLRCSPMKGHSHVYWYRQLPEEGLKFMVYLQKENIIDESGMPKERFSAEFPKEGPSILRIQQVVRGDSAAYFCASSRTRDRQETQYFGPGTRLLVL.

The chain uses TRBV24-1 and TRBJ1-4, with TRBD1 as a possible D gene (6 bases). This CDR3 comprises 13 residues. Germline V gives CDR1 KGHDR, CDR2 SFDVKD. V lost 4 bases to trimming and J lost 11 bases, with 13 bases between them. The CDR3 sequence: CATSERPGAKLFF. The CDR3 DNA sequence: TGTGCCACCAGTGAAAGACCGGGGGCGAAACTGTTTTTT.

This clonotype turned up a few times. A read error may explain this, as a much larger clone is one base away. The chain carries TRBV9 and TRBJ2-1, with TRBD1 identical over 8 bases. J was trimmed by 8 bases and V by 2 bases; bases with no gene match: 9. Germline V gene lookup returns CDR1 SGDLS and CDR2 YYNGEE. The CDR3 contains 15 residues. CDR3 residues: CASSVAGTGCDEQFF. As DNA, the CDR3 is TGTGCCAGCAGCGTGGCCGGGACAGGTTGCGATGAGCAGTTCTTC.

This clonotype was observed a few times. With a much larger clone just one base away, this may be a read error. Written as DNA, the CDR3 is TGTGCCAGCAGCAGTAAGCCGCGGCGGGAGGGCCCTCAACACAATGAGCAGTACTTC. Its protein is CASSSKPRREGPQHNEQYF. The chain recombines TRBV11-1 with TRBJ2-5; 9 positions match TRBD2. The V and J ends lost 5 bases and 11 bases, in that order; junction bases with no gene match: 27. Germline CDR1 is SGHAT and CDR2 is FQDESV (reference sequence). The CDR3 sequence is 19 residues long.

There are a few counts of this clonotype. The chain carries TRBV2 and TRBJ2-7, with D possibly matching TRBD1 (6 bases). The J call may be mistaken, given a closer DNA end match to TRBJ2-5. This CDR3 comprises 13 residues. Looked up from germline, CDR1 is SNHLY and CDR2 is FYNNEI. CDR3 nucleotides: TGTGCCAGCAGTGTACAGGGTCAAGAGACCCAGTACTTC. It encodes CASSVQGQETQYF.

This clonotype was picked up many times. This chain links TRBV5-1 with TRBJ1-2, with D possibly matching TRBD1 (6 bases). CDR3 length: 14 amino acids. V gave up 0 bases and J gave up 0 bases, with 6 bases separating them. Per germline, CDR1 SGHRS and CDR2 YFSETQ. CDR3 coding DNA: TGCGCCAGCAGCTTGGGGACAGCTAACTATGGCTACACCTTC. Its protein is CASSLGTANYGYTF.

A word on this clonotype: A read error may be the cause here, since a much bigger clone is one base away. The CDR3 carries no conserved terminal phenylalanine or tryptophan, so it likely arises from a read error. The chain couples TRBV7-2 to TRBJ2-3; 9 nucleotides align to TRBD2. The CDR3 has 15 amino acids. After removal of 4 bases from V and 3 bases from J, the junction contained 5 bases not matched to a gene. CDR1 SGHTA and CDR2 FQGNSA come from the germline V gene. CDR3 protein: CASSSGLAYTDTQYV. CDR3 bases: TGTGCCAGCAGCTCGGGACTAGCATATACAGATACGCAGTATGTT.

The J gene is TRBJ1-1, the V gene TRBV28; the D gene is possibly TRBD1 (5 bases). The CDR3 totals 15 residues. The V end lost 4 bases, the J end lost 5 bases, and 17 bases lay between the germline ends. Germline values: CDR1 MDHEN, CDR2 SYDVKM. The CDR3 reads CASSSPGGQGTEAFF. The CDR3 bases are TGTGCCAGCAGTTCCCCTGGTGGGCAGGGAACTGAAGCTTTCTTT.

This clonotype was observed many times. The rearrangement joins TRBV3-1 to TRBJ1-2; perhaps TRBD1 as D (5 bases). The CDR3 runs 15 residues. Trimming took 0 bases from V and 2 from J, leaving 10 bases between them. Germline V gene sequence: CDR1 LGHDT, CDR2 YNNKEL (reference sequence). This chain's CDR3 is CASSQDRVVNYGYTF. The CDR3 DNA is TGTGCCAGCAGCCAAGACAGGGTCGTGAACTATGGCTACACCTTC. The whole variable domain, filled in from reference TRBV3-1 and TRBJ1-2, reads DTAVSQTPKYLVTQMGNDKSIKCEQNLGHDTMYWYKQDSKKFLKIMFSYNNKELIINETVPNRFSPKSPDKAHLNLHINSLELGDSAVYFCASSQDRVVNYGYTFGSGTRLTVV.

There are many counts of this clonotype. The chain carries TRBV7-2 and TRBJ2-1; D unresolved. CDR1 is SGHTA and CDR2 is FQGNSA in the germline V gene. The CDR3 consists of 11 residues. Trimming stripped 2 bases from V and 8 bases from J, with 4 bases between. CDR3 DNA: TGTGCCAGCAGCTTATCGGATGAGCAGTTCTTC. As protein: CASSLSDEQFF.